Listed below are T cell receptor beta chains from one sample, sequenced in a study of blood T cell repertoires in COVID-19. Assay: immunoSEQ multiplex PCR; the TCRdb copy retains only in-frame clones and omits some. The sample lists 300,000 to 400,000 clones, around 88% occurring once. The sequencing input was peripheral blood. The receptors originated from a woman aged 60-70 years with COVID-19, enrolled during active disease. Each CDR3 is given with its conserved first and last residue. The order of the fields is J gene, clone size, D gene, V gene, CDR3 protein, CDR3 DNA. D genes are given only for firm matches. Clone size is shown for a subset of rows, as once, few, many or a class of expanded clone.

TRBJ2-7,.,.,TRBV7-9,CASSPRDNSYEQYF,TGTGCCAGCAGCCCCCGGGACAACTCCTACGAGCAGTACTTC
TRBJ1-2,.,.,TRBV9,CASSVRRTPNYGYTF,TGTGCCAGCAGCGTTCGTAGGACACCTAACTATGGCTACACCTTC
TRBJ1-1,.,TRBD1,TRBV30,CAWTPGTVNTEAFF,TGTGCCTGGACCCCCGGGACAGTGAACACTGAAGCTTTCTTT
TRBJ1-2,.,.,TRBV9,CASSVGRDNYGYTF,TGTGCCAGCAGCGTAGGGAGGGACAACTATGGCTACACCTTC
TRBJ1-5,.,.,TRBV5-1,CATRVNPNQPQHF,TGCGCCACCCGGGTCAACCCGAATCAGCCCCAGCATTTT
TRBJ1-2,many,.,TRBV2,CASSAADSILNYGYTF,TGTGCCAGCAGTGCGGCGGACAGCATTCTTAACTATGGCTACACCTTC
TRBJ2-7,once,.,TRBV7-9,CASSSERVVYHEQYF,TGTGCCAGCAGTTCTGAGAGGGTAGTTTATCACGAGCAGTACTTC
TRBJ1-2,once,TRBD1,TRBV24-1,CATSDPRDSYGYTF,TGTGCCACCAGTGATCCCCGGGACAGCTATGGCTACACCTTC
TRBJ1-2,.,TRBD1,TRBV4-3,CASSQQTGVHGYTF,TGCGCCAGCAGCCAACAAACAGGGGTACATGGCTACACCTTC
TRBJ1-5,few,TRBD1,TRBV10-3,CAISDARDRYSNQPQHF,TGTGCCATCAGTGACGCAAGGGACAGATATAGCAATCAGCCCCAGCATTTT